These 17 T cell receptor beta chains originate from one sample sequenced in a study of blood T cell repertoires in COVID-19. Assay: immunoSEQ multiplex PCR; the TCRdb copy retains only in-frame clones and omits some. The sample comprises about 16,000 clones, 80% to 85% of which are singletons, and about 8.3% rests with the top ten. Material: peripheral blood. Source of these receptors: a man in his 60s with acute or convalescent COVID-19.

The chain joins TRBV5-1 to TRBJ1-2; D not resolved. The CDR3 loop spans 14 amino acids. Trimming took off 0 bases at V and 7 bases at J, with 13 bases between the two ends. Germline V gives CDR1 SGHRS, CDR2 YFSETQ. CDR3 nucleotides: TGCGCCAGCAGCTTGGGGGAGACGAATATTGGCTACACCTTC. It codes for CASSLGETNIGYTF. Combining the CDR3 with reference TRBV5-1 and TRBJ1-2 gives the whole variable domain KAGVTQTPRYLIKTRGQQVTLSCSPISGHRSVSWYQQTPGQGLQFLFEYFSETQRNKGNFPGRFSGRQFSNSRSEMNVSTLELGDSALYLCASSLGETNIGYTFGSGTRLTVV.

The chain has TRBV6-1 and TRBJ1-5; D possibly corresponds to TRBD1 (6 bases). V dropped 2 bases and J dropped 0 bases, with 11 bases sitting between them. The CDR3 sequence is 16 residues long. The germline V gene encodes CDR1 MNHNS and CDR2 SASEGT. The CDR3 DNA reads as TGTGCCAGCAGTGAAACAGGGATTTTTAGCAATCAGCCCCAGCATTTT. Translated, it gives CASSETGIFSNQPQHF.

A remark on this clone: Other DNA sequences from this sample encode an identical CDR3 as well. V and J are TRBV5-1 and TRBJ2-5; possibly TRBD2 for D (5 bases). V was shortened by 0 bases and J by 5 bases, with 8 bases between the two germline ends. CDR3 size: 13 residues. Per germline, CDR1 SGHRS and CDR2 YFSETQ. The CDR3 is CASSLEGGETQYF. CDR3 nucleotides: TGCGCCAGCAGCTTGGAGGGCGGGGAGACCCAGTACTTC.

The chain couples TRBV7-3 to TRBJ2-1, with 7 nucleotides matching TRBD1. Germline V gene data show CDR1 as SGHTA and CDR2 as FQGTGA. This CDR3 spans 17 amino acids. Trimming removed 5 bases from V and 5 bases from J; junction bases left unmatched: 15. This CDR3 is CASSISATGLLDNEQFF. In nucleotides, the CDR3 is TGTGCCAGCAGCATCTCCGCGACAGGGCTTTTGGACAATGAGCAGTTCTTC.

The chain has TRBV5-1 and TRBJ2-5, with TRBD2 matching 9 bases. This CDR3 has 15 residues. With 4 bases clipped from V and 4 bases from J, the junction kept 8 bases outside the gene matches. Germline lookup yields CDR1 SGHRS and CDR2 YFSETQ. The chain's CDR3 is CASSAGTSRAETQYF. The CDR3 DNA sequence: TGCGCCAGCAGCGCCGGGACTAGCCGGGCAGAGACCCAGTACTTC.

The chain has TRBV6-1 and TRBJ1-5; no reliable D call. V was shortened by 1 base and J by 0 bases, with 16 bases between the two germline ends. Germline assignment: CDR1 MNHNS and CDR2 SASEGT. This CDR3 region has 18 residues. The CDR3 DNA is TGTGCCAGCAGTGAAGTTCTAACCGGTCCCTATAGCAATCAGCCCCAGCATTTT. It encodes CASSEVLTGPYSNQPQHF.

The chain employs TRBV18 and TRBJ2-3; D uncertain. CDR3 length equals 12 residues. The ends were cut back, 3 bases at V and 6 bases at J, with 7 bases in the middle. Germline-derived CDR1 and CDR2 are KGHSH and LQKENI. The CDR3 region has the DNA TGTGCCAGCTCACCCCAGTCCGATACGCAGTATTTT. Its protein product is CASSPQSDTQYF. Using reference TRBV18 and TRBJ2-3 for the parts outside the CDR3, the full variable domain is NAGVMQNPRHLVRRRGQEARLRCSPMKGHSHVYWYRQLPEEGLKFMVYLQKENIIDESGMPKERFSAEFPKEGPSILRIQQVVRGDSAAYFCASSPQSDTQYFGPGTRLTVL.

This clone was counted a few times. The chain recombines TRBV5-1 with TRBJ1-1; D unclear. With 3 bases removed from V and 11 bases from J, the gap between germline ends came to 5 bases. The CDR3 has 9 amino acids. The V gene's germline CDR1 is SGHRS and CDR2 YFSETQ. The CDR3 sequence: CASSYRAFF. The CDR3 DNA reads as TGCGCCAGCAGCTACCGGGCTTTCTTT.

The V call is TRBV18, the J call TRBJ2-1, with 8 bases lining up with TRBD1. Germline trimming cut 3 bases from V and 7 bases from J; bases unmatched to any gene: 11. CDR1 is KGHSH and CDR2 is LQKENI in the germline V gene. The CDR3 totals 16 residues. The chain's CDR3 is CASSPLTGVSGNEQFF. In DNA, the CDR3 is TGTGCCAGCTCACCCCTGACAGGGGTGTCGGGGAATGAGCAGTTCTTC.

The chain links TRBV5-8 to TRBJ2-5; TRBD2 aligns across 10 bases. The V and J ends lost 4 bases and 4 bases, in that order; junction bases with no gene match: 10. CDR3 length: 16 residues. Germline V CDR1 and CDR2: SGHTS, YDEGEE. The CDR3, as DNA: TGTGCCAGCAGCCCACGGGTAGCGGGGGGCGGAGAGACCCAGTACTTC. The encoded protein is CASSPRVAGGGETQYF.

This chain connects TRBV5-1 to TRBJ1-4, with D unresolved. Germline assignment: CDR1 SGHRS and CDR2 YFSETQ. Between the trimmed V and J ends, which lost 7 bases and 3 bases, there was a span of 10 bases. This CDR3 is 13 amino acids long. DNA of the CDR3: TGCGCCAGCTCTAGGAGGGCTAATGAAAAACTGTTTTTT. Translation gives CASSRRANEKLFF. Full variable domain (outside the CDR3, taken from reference TRBV5-1 and TRBJ1-4): KAGVTQTPRYLIKTRGQQVTLSCSPISGHRSVSWYQQTPGQGLQFLFEYFSETQRNKGNFPGRFSGRQFSNSRSEMNVSTLELGDSALYLCASSRRANEKLFFGSGTQLSVL.

The V and J genes are TRBV6-6 and TRBJ1-5, with TRBD1 matching 7 bases. The CDR3 has 16 amino acids. The junction had 10 bases not matched to a gene; V was cut back by 5 bases and J by 3 bases. Germline values: CDR1 MNHNY, CDR2 SVGAGI (reference sequence). CDR3 in amino acids: CASSSVTGDPNQPQHF. The CDR3 DNA reads as TGTGCCAGCAGTAGTGTCACAGGGGACCCCAATCAGCCCCAGCATTTT.

This clone has only a few counts. The chain uses TRBV9 and TRBJ2-5; 9 bases are shared with TRBD1. There are 15 residues in the CDR3. CDR1 and CDR2 from the germline V gene are SGDLS and YYNGEE. V shed 7 bases and J 1 base; nucleotides not matched to a gene: 8. The CDR3 protein is CASSLGQGFQETQYF. CDR3 nucleotides: TGTGCCAGCTCCCTGGGACAGGGTTTCCAAGAGACCCAGTACTTC.

The rearrangement joins TRBV30 to TRBJ2-7; the D gene is possibly TRBD1 (5 bases). The CDR3 has 14 residues. V lost 4 bases and J 9 bases, leaving 22 bases between the germline ends. Germline values: CDR1 GTSNPN, CDR2 SVGIG (reference sequence). In DNA, the CDR3 is TGTGCCTGGATGAAAGGGGCAGGGTTTGAAGCGCAGTACTTC. Translation gives CAWMKGAGFEAQYF.

This chain joins TRBV6-1 and TRBJ1-2; no clear D gene. The germline gives CDR1 MNHNS, CDR2 SASEGT. CDR3 length: 13 amino acids. The ends were cut back, 2 bases at V and 4 bases at J, with 8 bases in the middle. CDR3 in DNA: TGTGCCAGCAGTGAAAGTGCGATCTATGGCTACACCTTC. Translation gives CASSESAIYGYTF.

This chain uses TRBV14 with TRBJ2-5; D gene unclear. The length of the CDR3 is 13 residues. Germline assignment: CDR1 SGHDN and CDR2 FVKESK. Deletions cut 3 bases from V and 3 bases from J, with 8 bases between. The DNA of the CDR3 is TGTGCCAGCAGCCATAACCGGGAAGAGACCCAGTACTTC. Encoded protein: CASSHNREETQYF.

The chain recombines TRBV7-7 with TRBJ2-1; a possible D gene is TRBD2 (6 bases). The germline V gene has CDR1 SSHAT and CDR2 FNYEAQ (reference sequence). This CDR3 is built from 16 residues. CDR3 DNA sequence: TGTGCTAGCCAGACCGCCTCCGGGCGGGGAGACAATGAGCAGTTCTTC. Translation gives CASQTASGRGDNEQFF.